These 2 T cell receptor beta chains originate from one sample sequenced in a study of blood T cell repertoires in COVID-19. Method: immunoSEQ multiplex PCR; TCRdb's copy keeps in-frame clones and lacks some. The top ten hold roughly 12% of the sample, which has 180,000 or so clones, over 75% seen once. Source material: peripheral blood. The receptors were sampled from a middle-aged man who had recovered from COVID-19.

The genes are TRBV5-6 and TRBJ1-3; TRBD1 is a possible D gene (6 bases). V gave up 0 bases and J gave up 0 bases, with 13 bases separating them. Germline CDR1 reads SGHDT; CDR2 reads YYEEEE. The CDR3 runs 17 residues. The CDR3 loop is CASSLEGEWGSGNTIYF. The CDR3 DNA sequence: TGTGCCAGCAGCTTGGAGGGGGAGTGGGGCTCTGGAAACACCATATATTTT.

This clone has just one count. The rearrangement links TRBV7-9 to TRBJ2-7; 11 bases map to TRBD1. The germline V gene encodes CDR1 SEHNR and CDR2 FQNEAQ (reference sequence). J lost 1 base, V lost 5 bases, and 13 bases had no gene match. CDR3 length: 18 amino acids. The CDR3 nucleotides are TGTGCCAGCAGCCGCGGGACAGGGGGGTTCATGGTGTCCTACGAGCAGTACTTC. Translating gives CASSRGTGGFMVSYEQYF.